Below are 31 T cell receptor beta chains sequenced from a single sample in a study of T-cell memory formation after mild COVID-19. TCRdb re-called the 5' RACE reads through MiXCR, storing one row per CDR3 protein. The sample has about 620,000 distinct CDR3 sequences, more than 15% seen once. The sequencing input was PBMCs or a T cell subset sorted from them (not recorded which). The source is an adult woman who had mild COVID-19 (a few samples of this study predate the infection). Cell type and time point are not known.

The CDR3 sequence: CASTVSATYGYTF. CDR3 bases: TGTGCCAGTACCGTCTCCGCTACCTATGGCTACACCTTC. V is TRBV19 and J is TRBJ1-2; D is unclear. V was trimmed by 7 bases and J by 4 bases, leaving 13 bases between them. The germline V gene has CDR1 LNHDA and CDR2 SQIVND (reference sequence). The CDR3 sequence is 13 residues long.

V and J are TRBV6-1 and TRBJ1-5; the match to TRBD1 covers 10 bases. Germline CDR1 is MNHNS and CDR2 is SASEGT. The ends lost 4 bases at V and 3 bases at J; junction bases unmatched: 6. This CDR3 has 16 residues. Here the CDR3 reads CASSGTGGALNQPQHF. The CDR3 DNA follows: TGTGCCAGCAGTGGGACAGGGGGGGCCCTCAATCAGCCCCAGCATTTT.

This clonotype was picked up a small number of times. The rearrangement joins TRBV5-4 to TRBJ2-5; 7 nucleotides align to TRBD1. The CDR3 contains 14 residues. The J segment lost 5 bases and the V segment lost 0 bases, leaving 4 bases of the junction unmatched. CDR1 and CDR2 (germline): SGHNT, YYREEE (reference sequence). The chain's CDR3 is CASSLDHRGETQYF. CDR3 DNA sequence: TGTGCCAGCAGCTTGGACCACAGGGGTGAGACCCAGTACTTC.

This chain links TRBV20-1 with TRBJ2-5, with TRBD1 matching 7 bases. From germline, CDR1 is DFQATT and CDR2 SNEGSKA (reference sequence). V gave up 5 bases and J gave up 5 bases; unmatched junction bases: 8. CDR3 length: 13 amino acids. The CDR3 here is CSAPRGRGETQYF. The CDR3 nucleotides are TGCAGTGCTCCGAGGGGGCGAGGGGAGACCCAGTACTTC.

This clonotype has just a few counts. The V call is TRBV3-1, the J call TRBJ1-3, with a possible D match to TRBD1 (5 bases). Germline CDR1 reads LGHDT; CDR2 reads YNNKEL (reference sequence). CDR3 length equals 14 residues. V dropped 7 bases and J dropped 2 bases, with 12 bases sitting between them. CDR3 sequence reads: CASTGHSAGNTIYF. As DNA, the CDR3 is TGTGCCAGCACCGGACACTCTGCTGGAAACACCATATATTTT.

As DNA, the CDR3 is TGTGCCACCAGTGATGGGGCTGGTGGGAGAGGGAGCCACGGGGAGCTGTTTTTT. This codes for CATSDGAGGRGSHGELFF. The chain is built from TRBV24-1 and TRBJ2-2, with D perhaps TRBD1 or TRBD2 (5 bases each). The CDR3 contains 18 residues. Germline V lookup: CDR1 KGHDR, CDR2 SFDVKD. V lost 3 bases and J lost 7, with 23 bases in between.

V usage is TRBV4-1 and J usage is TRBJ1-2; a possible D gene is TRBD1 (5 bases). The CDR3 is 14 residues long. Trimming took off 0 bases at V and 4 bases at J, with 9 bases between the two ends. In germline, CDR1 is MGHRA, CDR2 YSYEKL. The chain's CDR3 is CASSQESGGYGYTF. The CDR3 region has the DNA TGCGCCAGCAGCCAAGAGTCGGGGGGCTATGGCTACACCTTC.

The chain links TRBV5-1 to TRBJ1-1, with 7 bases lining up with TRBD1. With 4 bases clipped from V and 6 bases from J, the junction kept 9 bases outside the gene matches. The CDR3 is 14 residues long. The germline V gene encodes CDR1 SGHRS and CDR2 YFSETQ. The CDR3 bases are TGCGCCAGCAGCCCGGGGGACAGAAGCCCTGAAGCTTTCTTT. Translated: CASSPGDRSPEAFF.

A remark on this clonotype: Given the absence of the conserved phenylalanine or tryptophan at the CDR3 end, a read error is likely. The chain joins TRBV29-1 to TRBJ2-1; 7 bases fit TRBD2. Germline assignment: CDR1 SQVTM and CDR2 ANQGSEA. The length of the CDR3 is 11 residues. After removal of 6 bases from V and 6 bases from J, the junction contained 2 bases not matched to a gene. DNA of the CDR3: TGCAGCGTGGCGGGGGTCAATGAGCAGTTCTAC. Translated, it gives CSVAGVNEQFY.

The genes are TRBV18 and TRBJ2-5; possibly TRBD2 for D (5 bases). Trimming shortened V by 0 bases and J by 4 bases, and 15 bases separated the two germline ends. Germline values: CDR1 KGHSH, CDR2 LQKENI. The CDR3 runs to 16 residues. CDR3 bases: TGTGCCAGCTCACCACCGGGGAATAGCGTCTCAGAGACCCAGTACTTC. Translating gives CASSPPGNSVSETQYF.

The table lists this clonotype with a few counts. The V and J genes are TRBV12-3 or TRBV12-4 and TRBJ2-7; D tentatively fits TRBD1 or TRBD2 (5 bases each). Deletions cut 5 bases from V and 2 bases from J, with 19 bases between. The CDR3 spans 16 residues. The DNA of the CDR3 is TGTGCCAGCAGTCCCCCGGGGCCCTCGGGTACCTACGAGCAGTACTTC. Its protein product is CASSPPGPSGTYEQYF.

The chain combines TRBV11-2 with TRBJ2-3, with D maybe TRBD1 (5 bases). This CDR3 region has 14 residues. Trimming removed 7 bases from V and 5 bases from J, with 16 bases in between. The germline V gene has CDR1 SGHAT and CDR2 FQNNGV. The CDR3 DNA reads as TGTGCCAGCACCCGAGGCAGGGAAGGAGATACGCAGTATTTT. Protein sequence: CASTRGREGDTQYF.

CDR3 DNA: TGTGCCATCAGTGAGGCTGACCCCTACGAGCAGTACTTC. It specifies CAISEADPYEQYF. The J gene is TRBJ2-7, the V gene TRBV10-3; no reliable D call. Trimming took 2 bases from V and 2 from J, leaving 7 bases between them. The CDR3 has 13 residues. Germline CDR1 ENHRY, CDR2 SYGVKD.

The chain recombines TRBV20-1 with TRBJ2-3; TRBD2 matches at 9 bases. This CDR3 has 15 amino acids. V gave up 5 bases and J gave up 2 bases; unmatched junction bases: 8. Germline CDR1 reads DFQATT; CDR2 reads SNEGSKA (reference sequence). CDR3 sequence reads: CSAYRGGAFTDTQYF. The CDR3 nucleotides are TGCAGTGCTTACCGCGGGGGGGCCTTCACAGATACGCAGTATTTT.

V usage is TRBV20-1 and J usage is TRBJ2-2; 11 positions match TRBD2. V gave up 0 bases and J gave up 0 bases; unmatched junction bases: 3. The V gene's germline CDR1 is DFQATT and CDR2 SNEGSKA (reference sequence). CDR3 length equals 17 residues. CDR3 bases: TGCAGTGCTAGAGATACTAGCGGGGGAACGAACACCGGGGAGCTGTTTTTT. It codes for CSARDTSGGTNTGELFF.

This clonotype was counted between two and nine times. The DNA for the CDR3 is TGTGCCAGCAGTGAAAGGATTGTAGCAACGCAGTATTTT. This encodes CASSERIVATQYF. This chain connects TRBV2 to TRBJ2-3, with D hard to call. Looked up from germline, CDR1 is SNHLY and CDR2 is FYNNEI. Trimming left V 2 bases short and J 9 bases short, with 12 bases between. The length of the CDR3 is 13 residues.

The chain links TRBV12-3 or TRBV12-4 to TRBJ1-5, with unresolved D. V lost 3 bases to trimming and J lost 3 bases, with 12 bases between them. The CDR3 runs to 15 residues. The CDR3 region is CASSFGWGNNQPQHF. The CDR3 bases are TGTGCCAGCAGTTTCGGATGGGGAAACAATCAGCCCCAGCATTTT.

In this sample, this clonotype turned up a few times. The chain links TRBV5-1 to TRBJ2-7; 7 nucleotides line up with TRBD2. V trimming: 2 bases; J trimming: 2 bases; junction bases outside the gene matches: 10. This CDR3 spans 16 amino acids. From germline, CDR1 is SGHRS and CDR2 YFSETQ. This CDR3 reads CASSLMGTTSAYEQYF. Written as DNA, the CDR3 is TGCGCCAGCAGCTTAATGGGGACTACAAGTGCCTACGAGCAGTACTTC.

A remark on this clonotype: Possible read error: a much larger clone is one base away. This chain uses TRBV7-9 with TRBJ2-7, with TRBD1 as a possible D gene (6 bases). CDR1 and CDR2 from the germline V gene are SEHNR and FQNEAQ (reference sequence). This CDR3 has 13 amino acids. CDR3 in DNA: TGTGCCAGCGGCTTAGGACAGATCTACGAGCAGTACTTC. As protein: CASGLGQIYEQYF.

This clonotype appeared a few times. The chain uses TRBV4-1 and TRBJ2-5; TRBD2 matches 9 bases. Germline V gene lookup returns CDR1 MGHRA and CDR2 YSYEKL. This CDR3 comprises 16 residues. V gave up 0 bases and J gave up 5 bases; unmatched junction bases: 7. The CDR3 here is CASSQDMAGGPETQYF. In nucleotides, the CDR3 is TGCGCCAGCAGCCAAGATATGGCGGGGGGGCCGGAGACCCAGTACTTC.

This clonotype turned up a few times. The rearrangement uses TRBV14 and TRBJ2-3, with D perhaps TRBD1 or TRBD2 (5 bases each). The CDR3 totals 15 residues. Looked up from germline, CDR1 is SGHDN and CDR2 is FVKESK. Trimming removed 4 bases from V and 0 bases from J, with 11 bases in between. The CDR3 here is CASSPLGESTDTQYF. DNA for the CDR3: TGTGCCAGCAGCCCTCTGGGGGAAAGCACAGATACGCAGTATTTT.

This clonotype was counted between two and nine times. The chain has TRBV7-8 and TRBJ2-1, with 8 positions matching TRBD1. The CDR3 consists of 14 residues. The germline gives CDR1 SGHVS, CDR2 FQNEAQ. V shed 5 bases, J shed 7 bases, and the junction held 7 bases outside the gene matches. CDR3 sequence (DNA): TGTGCCAGCAGCGATAGTAGGACAGGGAATGAGCAGTTCTTC. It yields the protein CASSDSRTGNEQFF.

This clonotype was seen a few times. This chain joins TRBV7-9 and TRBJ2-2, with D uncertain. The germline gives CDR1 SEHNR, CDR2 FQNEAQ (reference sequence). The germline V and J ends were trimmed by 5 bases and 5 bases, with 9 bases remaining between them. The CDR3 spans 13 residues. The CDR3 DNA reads TGTGCCAGCAGCAGAAGGGAAACCGGGGAGCTGTTTTTT. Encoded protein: CASSRRETGELFF.

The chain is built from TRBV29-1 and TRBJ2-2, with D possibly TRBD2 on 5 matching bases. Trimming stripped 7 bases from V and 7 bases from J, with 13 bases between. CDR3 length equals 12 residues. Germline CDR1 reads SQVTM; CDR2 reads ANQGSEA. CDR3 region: CSADVAFGELFF. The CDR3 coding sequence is TGCAGCGCCGACGTAGCGTTCGGGGAGCTGTTTTTT.

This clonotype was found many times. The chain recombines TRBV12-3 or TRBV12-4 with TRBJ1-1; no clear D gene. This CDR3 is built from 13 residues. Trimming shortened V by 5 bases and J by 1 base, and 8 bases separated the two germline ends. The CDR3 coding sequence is TGTGCCAGCAGTGGTGGGCAGAACACTGAAGCTTTCTTT. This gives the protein CASSGGQNTEAFF.

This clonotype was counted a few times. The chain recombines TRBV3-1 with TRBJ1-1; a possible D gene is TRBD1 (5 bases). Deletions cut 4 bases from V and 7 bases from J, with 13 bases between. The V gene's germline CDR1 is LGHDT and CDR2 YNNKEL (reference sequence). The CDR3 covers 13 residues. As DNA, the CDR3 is TGTGCCAGCAGCCCGGGGGGTATCGATGAAGCTTTCTTT. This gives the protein CASSPGGIDEAFF.

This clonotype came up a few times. CDR3 residues: CSVQLGQGREQYF. The CDR3 DNA follows: TGCAGCGTGCAGTTGGGTCAGGGACGCGAGCAGTACTTC. The chain recombines TRBV29-1 with TRBJ2-7; the D gene could be TRBD1 or TRBD2 (5 bases each). V dropped 6 bases and J dropped 6 bases, with 18 bases sitting between them. Germline V CDR1 and CDR2: SQVTM, ANQGSEA. The CDR3 runs to 13 residues.

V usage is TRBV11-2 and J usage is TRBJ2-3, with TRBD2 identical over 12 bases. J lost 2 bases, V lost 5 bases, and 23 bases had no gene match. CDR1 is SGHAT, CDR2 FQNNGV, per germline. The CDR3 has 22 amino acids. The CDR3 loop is CASSKDGWASGGVSKSTDTQYF. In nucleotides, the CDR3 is TGTGCCAGCAGCAAAGACGGGTGGGCTAGCGGGGGGGTTTCTAAATCCACAGATACGCAGTATTTT.

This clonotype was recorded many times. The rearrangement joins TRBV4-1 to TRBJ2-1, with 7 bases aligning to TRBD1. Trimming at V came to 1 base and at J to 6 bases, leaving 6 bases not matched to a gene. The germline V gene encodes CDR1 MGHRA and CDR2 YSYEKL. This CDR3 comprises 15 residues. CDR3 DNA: TGCGCCAGCAGCCAAGGGCCAGGGGGTTTCAATGAGCAGTTCTTC. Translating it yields CASSQGPGGFNEQFF.

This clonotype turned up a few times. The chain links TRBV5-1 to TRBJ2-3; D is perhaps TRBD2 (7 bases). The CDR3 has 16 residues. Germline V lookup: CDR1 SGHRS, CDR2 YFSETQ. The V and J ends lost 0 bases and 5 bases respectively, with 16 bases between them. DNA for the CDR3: TGCGCCAGCAGCTTGGTATCGGGGGGCGCGATAGATACGCAGTATTTT. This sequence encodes CASSLVSGGAIDTQYF.

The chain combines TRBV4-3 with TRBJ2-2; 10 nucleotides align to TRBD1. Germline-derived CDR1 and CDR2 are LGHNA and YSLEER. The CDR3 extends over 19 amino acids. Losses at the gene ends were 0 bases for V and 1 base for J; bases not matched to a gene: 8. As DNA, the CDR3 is TGCGCCAGCAGCCAAGATGTGTGGGACAGGGGACTGAACACCGGGGAGCTGTTTTTT. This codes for CASSQDVWDRGLNTGELFF.